This T cell receptor (beta chain) was profiled in a study of metastatic and nonmetastatic thyroid tumors. Study-wide background: The authors compared repertoires across blood and tumor or nodule tissue from malignant and benign thyroid patients. General study points: TCR beta diversity was reportedly significantly higher in malignant thyroid tumors than benign nodules, in blood and tumor.

Nobody among the patients had been given any treatment before thyroid surgery. Per the original methods: CDR3 differences across clinicopathological groups were used to build a distant-metastasis classifier for papillary thyroid cancer. MiXCR reprocessed the PCR reads for TCRdb. It is TCRdb's table, rather than the study itself, that gives the V and J calls and clone size. This sample has roughly 57,000 clones, with approximately 20% found just once. V was trimmed by 0 bases and J by 4 bases, leaving 15 bases between them. The germline gives CDR1 DFQATT, CDR2 SNEGSKA (reference sequence). The CDR3 spans 16 residues. This clone showed up many times. What it binds is not known.

Sequencing was carried out using blood. The chain is built from TRBV20-1 and TRBJ2-2; D is possibly TRBD1 (5 bases). The clonotype originates from a female donor with papillary thyroid cancer or a benign thyroid nodule (not recorded which). Some clones in this sample may be carry-over from other donors' samples. The CDR3 sequence is CSARDRAGRGTGELFF. CDR3 DNA sequence: TGCAGTGCTAGAGATCGGGCAGGGCGAGGCACCGGGGAGCTGTTTTTT.